This TCR beta chain was found in a study of identifying expanded T cells in peripheral blood. Produced via immunoSEQ multiplex PCR; TCRdb's table is partial and in-frame only. The profile shows tens of thousands of clones, approximately 80% of them singletons. During the collection period, no donor immune events like infections were recorded. About this clone itself: The target antigen is unknown.

The CDR3 is 13 amino acids. Germline V gene data show CDR1 as SGDLS and CDR2 as YYNGEE. Trimming removed 3 bases at V and 7 bases at J, with 11 bases between. Study outcomes and limitations: Over about two and four weeks, about 15 and 19 clones changed, versus more than 1 between replicates. Variance in clone template counts between two-week samples significantly increased with total template count across all healthy donors.

The sequenced material came from blood. This sequence was found in a person aged 18 to 75 in good health. This chain uses TRBV9 with TRBJ2-1; a possible D gene is TRBD1 (5 bases). The CDR3 region is CASSAGIENEQFF. CDR3 nucleotide sequence: TGTGCCAGCAGCGCAGGGATCGAGAATGAGCAGTTCTTC. The variable domain in full, with the rest retrieved from reference TRBV9 and TRBJ2-1, is DSGVTQTPKHLITATGQRVTLRCSPRSGDLSVYWYQQSLDQGLQFLIQYYNGEERAKGNILERFSAQQFPDLHSELNLSSLELGDSALYFCASSAGIENEQFFGPGTRLTVL.